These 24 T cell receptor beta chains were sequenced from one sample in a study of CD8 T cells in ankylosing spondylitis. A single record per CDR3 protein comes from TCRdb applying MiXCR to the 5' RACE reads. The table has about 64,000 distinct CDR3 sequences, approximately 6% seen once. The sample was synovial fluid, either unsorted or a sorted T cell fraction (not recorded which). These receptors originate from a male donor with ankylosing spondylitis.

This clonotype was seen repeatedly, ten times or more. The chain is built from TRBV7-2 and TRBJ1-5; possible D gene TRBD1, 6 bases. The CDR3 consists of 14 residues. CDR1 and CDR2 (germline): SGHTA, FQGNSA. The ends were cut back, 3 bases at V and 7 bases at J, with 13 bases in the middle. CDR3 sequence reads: CASSLDSNPQPQHF. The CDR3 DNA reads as TGTGCCAGCAGCTTGGACAGCAACCCCCAGCCCCAGCATTTT.

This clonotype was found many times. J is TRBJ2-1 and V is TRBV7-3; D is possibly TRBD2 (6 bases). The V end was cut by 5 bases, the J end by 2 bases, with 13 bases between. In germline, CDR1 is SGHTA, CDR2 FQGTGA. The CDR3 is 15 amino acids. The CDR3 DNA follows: TGTGCCAGCAGCACCGGGACTCAAGCCTACAATGAGCAGTTCTTC. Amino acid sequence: CASSTGTQAYNEQFF.

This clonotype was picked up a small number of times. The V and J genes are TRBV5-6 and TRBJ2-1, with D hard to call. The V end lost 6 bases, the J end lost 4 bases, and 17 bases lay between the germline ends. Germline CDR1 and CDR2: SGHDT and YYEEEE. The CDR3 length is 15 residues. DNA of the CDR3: TGTGCCAGCATCCTTGGGGTAGGCGCATACAATGAGCAGTTCTTC. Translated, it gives CASILGVGAYNEQFF.

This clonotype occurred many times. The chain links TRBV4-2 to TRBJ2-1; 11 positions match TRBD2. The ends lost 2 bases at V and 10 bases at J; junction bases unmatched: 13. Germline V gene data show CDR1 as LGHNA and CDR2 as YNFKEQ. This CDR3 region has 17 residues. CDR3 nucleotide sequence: TGTGCCAGCAGCCAAAACACTCTAGCGGGAGGTTCAGGGGAGCAGTTCTTC. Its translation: CASSQNTLAGGSGEQFF.

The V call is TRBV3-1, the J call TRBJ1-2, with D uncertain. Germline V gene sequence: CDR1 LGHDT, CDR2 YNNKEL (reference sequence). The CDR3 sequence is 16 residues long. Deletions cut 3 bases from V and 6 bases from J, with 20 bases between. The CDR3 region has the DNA TGTGCCAGCAGCCACTTATCCTGGTCGGAACCCAATGGCTACACCTTC. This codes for CASSHLSWSEPNGYTF.

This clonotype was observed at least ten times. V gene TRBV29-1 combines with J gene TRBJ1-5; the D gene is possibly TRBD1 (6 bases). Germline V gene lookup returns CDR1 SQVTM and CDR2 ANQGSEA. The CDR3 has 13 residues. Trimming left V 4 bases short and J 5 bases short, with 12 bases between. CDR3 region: CSVADRFDQPQHF. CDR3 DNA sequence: TGCAGCGTTGCCGACAGGTTTGATCAGCCCCAGCATTTT.

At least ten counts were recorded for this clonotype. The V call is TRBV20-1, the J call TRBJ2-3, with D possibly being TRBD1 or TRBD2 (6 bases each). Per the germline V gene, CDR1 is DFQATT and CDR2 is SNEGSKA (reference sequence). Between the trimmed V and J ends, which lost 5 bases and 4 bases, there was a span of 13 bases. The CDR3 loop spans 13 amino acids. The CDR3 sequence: CSAGGQGSDTQYF. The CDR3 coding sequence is TGCAGTGCTGGGGGGCAGGGGTCAGATACGCAGTATTTT.

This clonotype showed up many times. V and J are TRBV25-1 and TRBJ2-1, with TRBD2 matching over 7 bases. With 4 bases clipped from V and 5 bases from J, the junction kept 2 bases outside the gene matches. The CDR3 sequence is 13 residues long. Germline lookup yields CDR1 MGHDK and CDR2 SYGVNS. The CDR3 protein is CASSARGDNEQFF. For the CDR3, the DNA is TGTGCCAGCAGTGCACGGGGGGACAATGAGCAGTTCTTC.

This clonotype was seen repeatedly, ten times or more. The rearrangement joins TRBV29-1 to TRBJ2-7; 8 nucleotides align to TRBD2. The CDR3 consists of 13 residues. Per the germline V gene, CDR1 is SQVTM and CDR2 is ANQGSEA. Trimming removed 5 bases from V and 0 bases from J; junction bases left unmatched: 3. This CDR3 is CSVRTSSSYEQYF. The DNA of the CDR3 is TGCAGCGTTCGGACTAGCTCCTCCTACGAGCAGTACTTC.

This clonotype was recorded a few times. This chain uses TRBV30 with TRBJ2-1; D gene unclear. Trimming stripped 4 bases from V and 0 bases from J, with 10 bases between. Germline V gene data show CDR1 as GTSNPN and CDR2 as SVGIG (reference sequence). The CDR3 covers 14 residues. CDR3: CAWTSPSSYNEQFF. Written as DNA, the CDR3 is TGTGCCTGGACAAGTCCTAGCTCCTACAATGAGCAGTTCTTC.

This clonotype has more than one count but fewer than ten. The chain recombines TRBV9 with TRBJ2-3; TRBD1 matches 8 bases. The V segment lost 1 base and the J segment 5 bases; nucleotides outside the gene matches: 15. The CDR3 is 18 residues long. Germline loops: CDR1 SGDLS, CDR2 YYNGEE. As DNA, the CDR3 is TGTGCCAGCAGCGTAACCCTCGACAGGGGCCCCCTGAGAGATACGCAGTATTTT. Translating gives CASSVTLDRGPLRDTQYF.

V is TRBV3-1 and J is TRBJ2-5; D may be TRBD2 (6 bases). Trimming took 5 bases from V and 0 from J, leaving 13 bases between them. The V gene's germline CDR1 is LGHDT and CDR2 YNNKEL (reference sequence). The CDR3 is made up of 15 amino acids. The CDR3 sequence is CASSISQRDQETQYF. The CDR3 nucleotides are TGTGCCAGCAGCATTTCCCAGCGGGACCAAGAGACCCAGTACTTC.

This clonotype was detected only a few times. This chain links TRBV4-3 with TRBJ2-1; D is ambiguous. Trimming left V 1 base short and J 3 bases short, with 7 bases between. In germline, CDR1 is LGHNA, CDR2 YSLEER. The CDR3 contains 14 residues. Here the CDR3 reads CASSQVGVYNEQFF. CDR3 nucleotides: TGCGCCAGCAGCCAAGTGGGTGTCTACAATGAGCAGTTCTTC.

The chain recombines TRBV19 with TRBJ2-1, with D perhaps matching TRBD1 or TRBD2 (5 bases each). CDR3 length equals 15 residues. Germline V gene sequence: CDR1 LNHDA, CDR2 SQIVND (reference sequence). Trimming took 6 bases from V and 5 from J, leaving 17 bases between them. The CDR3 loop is CASSPIGTQNNEQFF. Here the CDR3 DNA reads TGTGCCAGTAGCCCGATCGGGACCCAAAACAATGAGCAGTTCTTC. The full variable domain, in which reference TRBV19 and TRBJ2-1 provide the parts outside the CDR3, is DGGITQSPKYLFRKEGQNVTLSCEQNLNHDAMYWYRQDPGQGLRLIYYSQIVNDFQKGDIAEGYSVSREKKESFPLTVTSAQKNPTAFYLCASSPIGTQNNEQFFGPGTRLTVL.

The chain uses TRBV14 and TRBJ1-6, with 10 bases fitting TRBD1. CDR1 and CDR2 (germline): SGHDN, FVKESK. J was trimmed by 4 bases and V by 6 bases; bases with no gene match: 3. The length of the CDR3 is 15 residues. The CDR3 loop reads CASSRQGAYNSPLHF. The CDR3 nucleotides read TGTGCCAGCAGTCGACAGGGGGCTTATAATTCACCCCTCCACTTT.

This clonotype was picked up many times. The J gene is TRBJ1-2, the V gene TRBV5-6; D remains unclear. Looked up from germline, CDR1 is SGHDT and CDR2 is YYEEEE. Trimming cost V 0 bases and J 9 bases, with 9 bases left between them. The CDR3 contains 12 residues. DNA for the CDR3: TGTGCCAGCAGCTTGGACAGTTTTAGCTACACCTTC. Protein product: CASSLDSFSYTF.

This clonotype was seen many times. The chain's CDR3 is CSAVRDRGPQPQHF. The DNA for the CDR3 is TGCAGTGCCGTCCGGGACAGGGGTCCTCAGCCCCAGCATTTT. The chain carries TRBV20-1 and TRBJ1-5; 10 bases map to TRBD1. Losses at the gene ends were 6 bases for V and 6 bases for J; bases not matched to a gene: 8. CDR3 length equals 14 residues. Per the germline V gene, CDR1 is DFQATT and CDR2 is SNEGSKA (reference sequence).

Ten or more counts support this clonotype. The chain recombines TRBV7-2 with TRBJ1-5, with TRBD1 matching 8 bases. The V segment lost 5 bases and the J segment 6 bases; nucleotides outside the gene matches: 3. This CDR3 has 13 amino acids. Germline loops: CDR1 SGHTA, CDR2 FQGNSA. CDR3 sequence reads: CASSDRGGQPQHF. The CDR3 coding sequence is TGTGCCAGCAGCGACAGGGGCGGTCAGCCCCAGCATTTT.

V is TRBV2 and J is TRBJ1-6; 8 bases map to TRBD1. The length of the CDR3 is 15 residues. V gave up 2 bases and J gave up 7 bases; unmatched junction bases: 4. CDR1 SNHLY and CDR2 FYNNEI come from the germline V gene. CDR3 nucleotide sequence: TGTGCCAGCAGTGAAAATCAGGGGGCGAATTCACCCCTCCACTTT. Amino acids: CASSENQGANSPLHF.

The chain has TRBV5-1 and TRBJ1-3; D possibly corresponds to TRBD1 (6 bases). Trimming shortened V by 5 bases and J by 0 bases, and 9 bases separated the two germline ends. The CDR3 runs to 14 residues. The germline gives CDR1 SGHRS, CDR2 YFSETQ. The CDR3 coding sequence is TGCGCCAGCAGGACACAGGGCTCTGGAAACACCATATATTTT. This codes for CASRTQGSGNTIYF. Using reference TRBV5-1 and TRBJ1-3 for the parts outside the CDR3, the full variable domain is KAGVTQTPRYLIKTRGQQVTLSCSPISGHRSVSWYQQTPGQGLQFLFEYFSETQRNKGNFPGRFSGRQFSNSRSEMNVSTLELGDSALYLCASRTQGSGNTIYFGEGSWLTVV.

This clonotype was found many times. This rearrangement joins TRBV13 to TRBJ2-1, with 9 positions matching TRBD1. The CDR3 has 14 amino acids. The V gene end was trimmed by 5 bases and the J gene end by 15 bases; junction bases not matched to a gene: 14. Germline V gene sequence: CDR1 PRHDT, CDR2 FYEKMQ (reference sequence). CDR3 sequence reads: CASSPRDRVPQLFF. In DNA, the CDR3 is TGTGCCAGCAGCCCCCGGGACAGGGTTCCTCAGTTGTTCTTC. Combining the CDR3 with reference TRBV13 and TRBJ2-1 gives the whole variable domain AAGVIQSPRHLIKEKRETATLKCYPIPRHDTVYWYQQGPGQDPQFLISFYEKMQSDKGSIPDRFSAQQFSDYHSELNMSSLELGDSALYFCASSPRDRVPQLFFGPGTRLTVL.

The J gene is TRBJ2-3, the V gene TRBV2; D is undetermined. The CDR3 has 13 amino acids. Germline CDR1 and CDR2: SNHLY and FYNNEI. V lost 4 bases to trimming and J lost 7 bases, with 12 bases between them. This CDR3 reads CASSGDGPNTQYF. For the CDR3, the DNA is TGTGCCAGCAGTGGGGATGGGCCTAATACGCAGTATTTT.

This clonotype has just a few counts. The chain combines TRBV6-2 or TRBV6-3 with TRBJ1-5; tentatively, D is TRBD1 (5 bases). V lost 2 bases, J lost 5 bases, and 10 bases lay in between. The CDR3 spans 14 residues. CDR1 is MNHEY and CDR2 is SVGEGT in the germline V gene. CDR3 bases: TGTGCCAGCAGTTACGTGACACAGGATCAGCCCCAGCATTTT. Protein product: CASSYVTQDQPQHF.

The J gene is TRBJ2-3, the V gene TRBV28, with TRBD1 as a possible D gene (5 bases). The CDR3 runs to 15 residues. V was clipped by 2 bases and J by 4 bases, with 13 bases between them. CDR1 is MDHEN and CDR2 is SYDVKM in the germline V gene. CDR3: CASSLQGGAADTQYF. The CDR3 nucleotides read TGTGCCAGCAGTTTACAGGGTGGGGCCGCAGATACGCAGTATTTT.